This T cell receptor (beta chain) derives from a study of beta chain features in type 1 diabetes. Across the whole study: All samples together contributed some 100,000,000 sorted cells for examination.

The CDR3 spans 17 residues. V gave up 4 bases and J gave up 3 bases; unmatched junction bases: 8. The germline CDR1 and CDR2 sequences are SGHRS and YFSETQ. About this clone: Its antigen is undetermined.

Every isolated RNA sample was fully reverse transcribed, so sequencing captured expressed TCRB transcripts. Sequencing used immunoSEQ multiplex PCR; TCRdb keeps in-frame clones, though not all of them. Among roughly 500,000 clones listed, roughly 11% were seen once. Study-wide results and caveats: VDJ junctions from type 1 diabetes patients carried fewer insertions and larger deletions. These data did not resolve whether HLA type affects TCRB rearrangement.

Cell sorting via CD45RO/CCR7/CD25/CD127/CD95/CD27 was performed to obtain CD4+ naive, central memory, regulatory and stem cell-like memory cells. The TCR was taken from a woman under 30 in good health. The gene calls are TRBV5-1 and TRBJ2-5; 14 nucleotides line up with TRBD2. The sample comprised naive CD4+ T cells from blood. The CDR3 DNA reads as TGCGCCAGCAGCCACGGACTAGCGGGGGGTCCGGAAGAGACCCAGTACTTC. Its translation is CASSHGLAGGPEETQYF.